The 5 T cell receptor beta chains below come from one sample, sequenced in a study of blood T cell repertoires in COVID-19. Assay used: immunoSEQ multiplex PCR; TCRdb lists only in-frame clones, some missing. The data contain under 150,000 clones, roughly 89% of them singletons. Sequenced input: peripheral blood. The receptors here all came from a woman between 40 and 50 years old with acute or convalescent COVID-19.

The CDR3 nucleotides are TGTGCCGGAGAGGGACAGGGTTTTAATGGCTACACCTTC. Its protein is CAGEGQGFNGYTF. The V and J genes are TRBV2 and TRBJ1-2, with 9 bases aligning to TRBD1. The trim removed 11 bases at V and 6 bases at J, leaving 10 bases unmatched. The CDR3 is 13 residues long. Germline CDR1 reads SNHLY; CDR2 reads FYNNEI. The full variable domain, in which reference TRBV2 and TRBJ1-2 provide the parts outside the CDR3, is EPEVTQTPSHQVTQMGQEVILRCVPISNHLYFYWYRQILGQKVEFLVSFYNNEISEKSEIFDDQFSVERPDGSNFTLKIRSTKLEDSAMYFCAGEGQGFNGYTFGSGTRLTVV.

This sequence joins TRBV4-1 and TRBJ1-2, with 10 bases lining up with TRBD1. There are 17 residues in the CDR3. Germline CDR1 is MGHRA and CDR2 is YSYEKL. V was pared by 2 bases and J by 6 bases, with 12 bases of the junction left unmatched. The CDR3 here is CASSQPLRGQGKDGYTF. CDR3 sequence (DNA): TGCGCCAGCAGCCAACCCCTCCGGGGACAGGGGAAAGATGGCTACACCTTC.

V is TRBV5-4 and J is TRBJ1-2; the match to TRBD1 covers 7 bases. The CDR3 contains 14 residues. V shed 0 bases and J 4 bases; nucleotides not matched to a gene: 3. Germline V lookup: CDR1 SGHNT, CDR2 YYREEE (reference sequence). In DNA, the CDR3 is TGTGCCAGCAGCTTGGAGGGGGCGCCCTATGGCTACACCTTC. Residues: CASSLEGAPYGYTF.

The chain links TRBV7-8 to TRBJ2-6; a possible D gene is TRBD1 (5 bases). V lost 3 bases to trimming and J lost 2 bases, with 8 bases between them. There are 15 residues in the CDR3. Looked up from germline, CDR1 is SGHVS and CDR2 is FQNEAQ. CDR3 region: CASSLGRAGANVLTF. CDR3 nucleotide sequence: TGTGCCAGCAGCTTGGGGCGCGCTGGGGCCAACGTCCTGACTTTC.

This clone occurred a few times. The rearrangement uses TRBV7-9 and TRBJ2-7; perhaps TRBD2 as D (7 bases). The germline CDR1 and CDR2 sequences are SEHNR and FQNEAQ (reference sequence). Trimming removed 6 bases from V and 2 bases from J, with 17 bases in between. CDR3 length: 15 amino acids. CDR3 sequence: CASSPPEGGAYEQYF. The CDR3, as DNA: TGTGCCAGCAGTCCACCCGAGGGGGGGGCCTACGAGCAGTACTTC.